This TCR beta chain was identified in a study of blood T cell repertoires in COVID-19. Whole-study context: The origin of the acute and convalescent COVID-19 samples was the United States, Italy and Spain. The cDNA or gDNA used as material had been derived from T cells, B-cell-depleted T cells, or PBMCs.

In the original analysis: Counts of nucleated cells, estimated from reference gene primer amplification, were obtained. TCRdb's copy holds only in-frame clones and misses some; the assay was immunoSEQ multiplex PCR. V and J calls and clone size are those listed in that table; D and trimming were worked out from the DNA. The sample has about 240,000 clones; 86% are singletons. Comments on this clone: Other nucleotide sequences from this sample produce the same CDR3.

This clonotype was obtained from a man at least 80 years old with acute or convalescent COVID-19. The sample consisted of peripheral blood.

The CDR3 nucleotides read TGTGCCAGCAGCTCAACAGGGGGTAGCTATGGCTACACCTTC. This encodes CASSSTGGSYGYTF. The chain has TRBV5-6 and TRBJ1-2, with TRBD1 matching over 8 bases. The CDR3 covers 14 residues. V gave up 3 bases and J gave up 4 bases; unmatched junction bases: 5. Germline CDR1 reads SGHDT; CDR2 reads YYEEEE.